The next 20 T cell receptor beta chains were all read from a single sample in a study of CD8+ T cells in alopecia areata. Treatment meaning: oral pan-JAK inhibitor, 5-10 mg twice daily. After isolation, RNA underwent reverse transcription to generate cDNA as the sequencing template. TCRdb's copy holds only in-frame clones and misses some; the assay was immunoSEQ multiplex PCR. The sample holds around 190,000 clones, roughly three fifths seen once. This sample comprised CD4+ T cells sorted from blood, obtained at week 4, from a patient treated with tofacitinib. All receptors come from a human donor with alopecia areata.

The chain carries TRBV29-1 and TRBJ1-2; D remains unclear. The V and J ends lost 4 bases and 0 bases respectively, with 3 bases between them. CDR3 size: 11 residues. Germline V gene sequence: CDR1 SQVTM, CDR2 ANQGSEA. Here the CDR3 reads CSVGANYGYTF. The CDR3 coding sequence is TGCAGCGTTGGAGCTAACTATGGCTACACCTTC.

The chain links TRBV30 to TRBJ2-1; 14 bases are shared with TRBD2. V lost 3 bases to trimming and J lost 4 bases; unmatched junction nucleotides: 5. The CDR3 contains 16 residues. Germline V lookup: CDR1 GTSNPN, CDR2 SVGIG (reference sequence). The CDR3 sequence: CAWRRLAGGKYNEQFF. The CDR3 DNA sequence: TGTGCCTGGAGACGACTAGCGGGAGGGAAATACAATGAGCAGTTCTTC.

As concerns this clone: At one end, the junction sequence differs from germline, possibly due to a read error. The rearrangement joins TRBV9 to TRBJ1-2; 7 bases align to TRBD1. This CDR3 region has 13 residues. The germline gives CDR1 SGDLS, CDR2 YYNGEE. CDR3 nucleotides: TGTGCCAGCAGCTCGGGACAGAGCTATGGCTGCACCTTC. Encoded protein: CASSSGQSYGCTF.

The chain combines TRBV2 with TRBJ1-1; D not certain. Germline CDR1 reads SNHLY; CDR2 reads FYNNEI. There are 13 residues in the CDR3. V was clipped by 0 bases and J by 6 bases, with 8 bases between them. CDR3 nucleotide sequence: TGTGCCAGCAGTGAAGCACGAGGGTCTGAAGCTTTCTTT. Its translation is CASSEARGSEAFF. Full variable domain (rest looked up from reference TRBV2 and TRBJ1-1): EPEVTQTPSHQVTQMGQEVILRCVPISNHLYFYWYRQILGQKVEFLVSFYNNEISEKSEIFDDQFSVERPDGSNFTLKIRSTKLEDSAMYFCASSEARGSEAFFGQGTRLTVV.

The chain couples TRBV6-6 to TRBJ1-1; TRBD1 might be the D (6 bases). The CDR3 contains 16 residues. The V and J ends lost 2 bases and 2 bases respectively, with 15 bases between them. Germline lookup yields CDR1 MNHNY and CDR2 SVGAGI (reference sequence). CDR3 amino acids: CASSYMRGNPNTEAFF. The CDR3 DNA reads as TGTGCCAGCAGTTACATGAGGGGGAATCCAAACACTGAAGCTTTCTTT.

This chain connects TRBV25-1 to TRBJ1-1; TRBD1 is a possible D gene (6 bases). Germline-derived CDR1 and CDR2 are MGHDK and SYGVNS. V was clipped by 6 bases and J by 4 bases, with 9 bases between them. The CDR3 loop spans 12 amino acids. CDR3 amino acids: CASRLGGTEAFF. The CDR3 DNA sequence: TGTGCCAGCAGGTTAGGGGGCACTGAAGCTTTCTTT.

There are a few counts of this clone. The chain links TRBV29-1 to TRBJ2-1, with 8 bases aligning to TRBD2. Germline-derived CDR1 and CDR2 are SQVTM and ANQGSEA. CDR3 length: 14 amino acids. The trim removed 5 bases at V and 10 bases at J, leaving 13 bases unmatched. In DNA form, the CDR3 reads TGCAGCGTTAGTAGCGGGGAGACCCTAGGGGAGCAGTTCTTC. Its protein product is CSVSSGETLGEQFF.

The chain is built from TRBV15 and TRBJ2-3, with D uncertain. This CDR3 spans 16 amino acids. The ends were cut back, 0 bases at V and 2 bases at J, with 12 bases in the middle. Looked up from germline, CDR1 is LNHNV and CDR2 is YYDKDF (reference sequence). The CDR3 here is CATSRELQAYTDTQYF. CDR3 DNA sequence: TGTGCCACCAGCAGAGAGTTGCAGGCGTACACAGATACGCAGTATTTT.

The CDR3 DNA follows: TGCGCCAGCAGGCCGGGACAGATCCACCAAGAGACCCAGTACTTC. Its protein is CASRPGQIHQETQYF. The chain recombines TRBV5-1 with TRBJ2-5; 7 bases agree with TRBD1. CDR3 length: 15 amino acids. Germline V gene lookup returns CDR1 SGHRS and CDR2 YFSETQ. V gave up 5 bases and J gave up 0 bases; unmatched junction bases: 7.

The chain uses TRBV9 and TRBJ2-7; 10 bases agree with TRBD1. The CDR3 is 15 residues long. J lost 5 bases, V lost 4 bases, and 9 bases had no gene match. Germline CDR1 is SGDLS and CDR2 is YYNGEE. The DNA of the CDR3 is TGTGCCAGCAGCTCCCGGGACAGGGGTGCCAACGAGCAGTACTTC. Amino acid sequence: CASSSRDRGANEQYF.

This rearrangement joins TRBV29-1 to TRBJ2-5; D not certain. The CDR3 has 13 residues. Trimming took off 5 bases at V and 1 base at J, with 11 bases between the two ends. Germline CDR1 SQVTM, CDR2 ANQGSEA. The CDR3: CSVSTTVQETQYF. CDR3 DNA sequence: TGCAGCGTTTCCACGACGGTCCAAGAGACCCAGTACTTC.

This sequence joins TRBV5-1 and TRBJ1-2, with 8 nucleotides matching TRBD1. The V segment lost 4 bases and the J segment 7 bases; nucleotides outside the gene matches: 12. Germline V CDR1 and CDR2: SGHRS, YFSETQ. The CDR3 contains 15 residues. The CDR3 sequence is CASSLLLQGTGGYTF. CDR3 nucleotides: TGCGCCAGCAGCCTACTCCTACAGGGGACAGGTGGCTACACCTTC.

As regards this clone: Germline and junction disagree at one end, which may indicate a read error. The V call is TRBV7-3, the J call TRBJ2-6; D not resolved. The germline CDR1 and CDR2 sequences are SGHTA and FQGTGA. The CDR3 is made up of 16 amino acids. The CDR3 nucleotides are TGCGCCAGCAGCCAAGTGCTAACGACTGGGGCCAACGTCCTGACTTTC. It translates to CASSQVLTTGANVLTF.

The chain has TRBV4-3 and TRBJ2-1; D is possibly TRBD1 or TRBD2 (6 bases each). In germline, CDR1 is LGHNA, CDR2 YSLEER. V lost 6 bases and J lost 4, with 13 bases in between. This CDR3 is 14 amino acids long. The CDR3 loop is CASSLPGAYNEQFF. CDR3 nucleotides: TGCGCCAGCAGTCTGCCGGGGGCATACAATGAGCAGTTCTTC.

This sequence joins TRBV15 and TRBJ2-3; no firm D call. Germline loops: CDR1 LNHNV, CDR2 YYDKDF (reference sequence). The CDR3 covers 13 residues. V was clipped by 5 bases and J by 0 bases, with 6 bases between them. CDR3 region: CATSGISTDTQYF. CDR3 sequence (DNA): TGTGCCACCAGCGGGATAAGCACAGATACGCAGTATTTT.

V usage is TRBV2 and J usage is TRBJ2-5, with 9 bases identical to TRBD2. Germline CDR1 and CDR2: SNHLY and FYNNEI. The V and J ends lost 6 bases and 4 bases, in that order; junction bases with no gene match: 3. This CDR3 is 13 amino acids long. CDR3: CASSPTSGETQYF. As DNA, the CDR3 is TGTGCCAGCAGCCCGACTAGCGGAGAGACCCAGTACTTC.

CDR3 amino acids: CSAPPGLLQFF. The CDR3 bases are TGCAGTGCTCCACCGGGACTACTACAGTTCTTC. The V gene is TRBV20-1, the J gene TRBJ2-1; TRBD2 matches at 7 bases. Per germline, CDR1 DFQATT and CDR2 SNEGSKA (reference sequence). The CDR3 totals 11 residues. V trimming: 5 bases; J trimming: 13 bases; junction bases outside the gene matches: 8.

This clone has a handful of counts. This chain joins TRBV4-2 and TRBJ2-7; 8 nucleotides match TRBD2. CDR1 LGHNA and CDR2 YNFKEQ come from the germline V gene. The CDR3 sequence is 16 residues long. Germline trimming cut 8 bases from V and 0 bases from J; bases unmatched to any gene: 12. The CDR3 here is CASRDRLAGASYEQYF. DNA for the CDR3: TGTGCCAGCCGAGATCGGCTAGCGGGTGCCTCCTACGAGCAGTACTTC.

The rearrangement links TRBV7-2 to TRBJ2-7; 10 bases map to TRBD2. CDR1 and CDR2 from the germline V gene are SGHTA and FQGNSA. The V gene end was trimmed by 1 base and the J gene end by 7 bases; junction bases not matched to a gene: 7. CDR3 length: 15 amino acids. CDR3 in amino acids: CASSLGSGRAKEQYF. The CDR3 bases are TGTGCCAGCAGCTTAGGGAGCGGGAGGGCCAAAGAGCAGTACTTC.

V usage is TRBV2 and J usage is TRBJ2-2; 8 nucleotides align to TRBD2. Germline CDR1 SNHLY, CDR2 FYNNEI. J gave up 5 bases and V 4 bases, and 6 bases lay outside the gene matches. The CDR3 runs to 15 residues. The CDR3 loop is CASSGAGVSTGELFF. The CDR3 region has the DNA TGTGCCAGCAGTGGAGCGGGAGTATCTACCGGGGAGCTGTTTTTT.